The 25 T cell receptor beta chains below all came from one sample that was sequenced in a study of shared clonotypes between healthy human individuals. The assay was immunoSEQ multiplex PCR, and TCRdb's table has in-frame clones only and misses some. The sample contains roughly 1,500,000 clones, about 98.5% of which appear only once. The sequenced sample was naive CD4+ T cells sorted from blood. Subset noted: CD45RA+ positively selected. The receptors shown here come from a man aged 25-40 years in good health.

This chain joins TRBV13 and TRBJ2-6, with D uncertain. The CDR3 loop spans 16 amino acids. Germline V gene data show CDR1 as PRHDT and CDR2 as FYEKMQ (reference sequence). The V end lost 5 bases, the J end lost 0 bases, and 11 bases lay between the germline ends. The CDR3 protein is CASSGRQFSGANVLTF. As DNA, the CDR3 is TGTGCCAGCAGCGGACGACAATTCTCTGGGGCCAACGTCCTGACTTTC.

The V call is TRBV27, the J call TRBJ1-1; D is uncertain. This CDR3 region has 14 residues. In germline, CDR1 is MNHEY, CDR2 SMNVEV (reference sequence). V dropped 2 bases and J dropped 4 bases, with 11 bases sitting between them. CDR3 amino acids: CASSLGGLGTEAFF. As DNA, the CDR3 is TGTGCCAGCAGTTTAGGTGGCTTGGGCACTGAAGCTTTCTTT.

The rearrangement joins TRBV29-1 to TRBJ2-1, with unresolved D. Looked up from germline, CDR1 is SQVTM and CDR2 is ANQGSEA. The CDR3 consists of 14 residues. V lost 6 bases, J lost 4 bases, and 16 bases lay in between. CDR3 in DNA: TGCAGCGTGGCCGACCGACGGAAGTACAATGAGCAGTTCTTC. This codes for CSVADRRKYNEQFF.

V gene TRBV6-1 combines with J gene TRBJ2-7, with TRBD2 matching 9 bases. The germline V gene has CDR1 MNHNS and CDR2 SASEGT. The junction had 6 bases not matched to a gene; V was cut back by 6 bases and J by 0 bases. The CDR3 length is 15 residues. CDR3 amino acids: CASSSGTSNSYEQYF. The DNA for the CDR3 is TGTGCCAGCAGCTCCGGGACTAGCAACTCCTACGAGCAGTACTTC.

The rearrangement uses TRBV6-4 and TRBJ1-2; 8 bases map to TRBD1. V was pared by 4 bases and J by 3 bases, with 4 bases of the junction left unmatched. CDR3 length equals 14 residues. Looked up from germline, CDR1 is MRHNA and CDR2 is SNTAGT. CDR3 amino acids: CASSAGTGDYGYTF. CDR3 nucleotides: TGTGCCAGCAGTGCCGGGACAGGAGACTATGGCTACACCTTC.

The chain joins TRBV6-6 to TRBJ1-4; 9 bases align to TRBD1. Germline lookup yields CDR1 MNHNY and CDR2 SVGAGI (reference sequence). CDR3 length equals 15 residues. V shed 6 bases and J 7 bases; nucleotides not matched to a gene: 9. The CDR3 DNA is TGTGCCAGCAGACCGCCGGGACAGGGAGTTGAAAAACTGTTTTTT. It codes for CASRPPGQGVEKLFF.

V gene TRBV6-5 combines with J gene TRBJ1-2, with D possibly being TRBD1 (5 bases). The CDR3 is 13 residues long. CDR1 MNHEY and CDR2 SVGAGI come from the germline V gene. V was shortened by 4 bases and J by 8 bases, with 14 bases between the two germline ends. The CDR3 loop is CASSSTPGGGYTF. The CDR3 region has the DNA TGTGCCAGCAGTTCAACCCCTGGGGGAGGCTACACCTTC.

Only one count was recorded for this clone. The J gene is TRBJ2-1, the V gene TRBV18; TRBD2 matches 11 bases. With 3 bases clipped from V and 7 bases from J, the junction kept 8 bases outside the gene matches. The CDR3 sequence is 16 residues long. CDR1 is KGHSH, CDR2 LQKENI, per germline. CDR3 region: CASSPRLAGGLNEQFF. CDR3 coding DNA: TGTGCCAGCTCACCTCGGCTAGCGGGAGGTCTGAATGAGCAGTTCTTC.

The CDR3 protein is CASSFSHEQFF. The CDR3 nucleotides are TGTGCCAGCAGCTTTAGCCATGAGCAGTTCTTC. The J gene is TRBJ2-1, the V gene TRBV5-6; D gene uncertain. The germline V gene has CDR1 SGHDT and CDR2 YYEEEE. The CDR3 loop spans 11 amino acids. V dropped 2 bases and J dropped 8 bases, with 5 bases sitting between them.

Concerning this clone: Different DNA sequences within this sample yield the same CDR3. V is TRBV19 and J is TRBJ2-7; D unclear. Looked up from germline, CDR1 is LNHDA and CDR2 is SQIVND (reference sequence). The CDR3 has 12 amino acids. V was shortened by 4 bases and J by 2 bases, with 6 bases between the two germline ends. The chain's CDR3 is CASSRTPYEQYF. In nucleotides, the CDR3 is TGTGCCAGTAGTAGAACTCCCTACGAGCAGTACTTC.

The chain employs TRBV18 and TRBJ2-3; 7 bases are shared with TRBD2. CDR3 length: 16 amino acids. The junction had 4 bases not matched to a gene; V was cut back by 0 bases and J by 1 base. Germline CDR1 KGHSH, CDR2 LQKENI. CDR3 sequence reads: CASSPPASGRTDTQYF. CDR3 coding DNA: TGTGCCAGCTCACCACCGGCTAGCGGACGCACAGATACGCAGTATTTT.

The chain couples TRBV25-1 to TRBJ2-7, with 10 bases that match TRBD2. Germline lookup yields CDR1 MGHDK and CDR2 SYGVNS. V was clipped by 10 bases and J by 1 base; unmatched bases: 7. The CDR3 spans 14 residues. CDR3 sequence: CATKREGTSYEQYF. DNA for the CDR3: TGTGCCACCAAGCGGGAGGGAACTTCCTACGAGCAGTACTTC.

V usage is TRBV6-6 and J usage is TRBJ2-5, with TRBD2 identical over 8 bases. The CDR3 has 14 amino acids. The V gene's germline CDR1 is MNHNY and CDR2 SVGAGI (reference sequence). V lost 5 bases, J lost 2 bases, and 4 bases stayed unmatched. In nucleotides, the CDR3 is TGTGCCAGCAGTCTTCGGGGGGGACAAGAGACCCAGTACTTC. Amino acid sequence: CASSLRGGQETQYF.

The rearrangement uses TRBV11-3 and TRBJ2-2; 7 bases fit TRBD1. The CDR3 runs 14 residues. The V gene's germline CDR1 is SGHNT and CDR2 YENEEA. V lost 5 bases, J lost 5 bases, and 5 bases stayed unmatched. CDR3 amino acids: CASSTDRTTGELFF. The CDR3 region has the DNA TGTGCCAGCAGCACGGACAGGACGACCGGGGAGCTGTTTTTT.

This chain uses TRBV4-3 with TRBJ2-1; TRBD2 aligns across 8 bases. Unmatched junction bases numbered 12, after V lost 2 bases and J lost 6 bases. The CDR3 covers 17 residues. Germline assignment: CDR1 LGHNA and CDR2 YSLEER. CDR3 amino acids: CASSQQITSGWPNEQFF. The CDR3 DNA reads TGCGCCAGCAGCCAACAAATTACTAGCGGATGGCCCAATGAGCAGTTCTTC.

The genes are TRBV2 and TRBJ1-1, with D possibly matching TRBD1 (5 bases). The CDR3 is 17 residues long. The V gene lost 5 bases and the J gene lost 0 bases, with 19 bases spanning the gap. In germline, CDR1 is SNHLY, CDR2 FYNNEI. The CDR3 sequence: CASSLTASPDMNTEAFF. CDR3 nucleotide sequence: TGTGCCAGCAGTCTGACAGCCAGCCCTGACATGAACACTGAAGCTTTCTTT.

The chain combines TRBV13 with TRBJ2-2, with D unresolved. Between the trimmed V and J ends, which lost 7 bases and 3 bases, there was a span of 6 bases. CDR1 and CDR2 from the germline V gene are PRHDT and FYEKMQ (reference sequence). The CDR3 runs to 12 residues. The CDR3 loop is CASTRDTGELFF. CDR3 nucleotides: TGTGCCAGCACGAGAGACACCGGGGAGCTGTTTTTT.

A single count supports this clone. The rearrangement uses TRBV9 and TRBJ2-2; D unclear. CDR3 length: 13 amino acids. The V gene lost 3 bases and the J gene lost 6 bases, with 9 bases spanning the gap. Germline assignment: CDR1 SGDLS and CDR2 YYNGEE. The CDR3 sequence: CASSANSAGELFF. CDR3 DNA: TGTGCCAGCAGCGCCAACAGCGCCGGGGAGCTGTTTTTT.

This clone showed up just once. The rearrangement uses TRBV6-6 and TRBJ2-1, with D unresolved. Germline CDR1 is MNHNY and CDR2 is SVGAGI (reference sequence). CDR3 length equals 11 residues. Trimming removed 5 bases from V and 5 bases from J, with 4 bases in between. CDR3 loop: CASSRDNEQFF. In DNA, the CDR3 is TGTGCCAGCAGTCGAGACAATGAGCAGTTCTTC.

This chain links TRBV7-8 with TRBJ2-2, with 7 bases matching TRBD1. The CDR3 length is 16 residues. The germline V gene has CDR1 SGHVS and CDR2 FQNEAQ. V trimming: 5 bases; J trimming: 0 bases; junction bases outside the gene matches: 6. The CDR3 protein is CASSPYGTANTGELFF. The CDR3 nucleotides are TGTGCCAGCAGCCCCTACGGGACAGCGAACACCGGGGAGCTGTTTTTT.

The chain uses TRBV5-4 and TRBJ1-4; D gene uncertain. The CDR3 has 14 residues. V was clipped by 3 bases and J by 2 bases, with 8 bases between them. Germline CDR1 and CDR2: SGHNT and YYREEE (reference sequence). CDR3 in DNA: TGTGCCAGCAGCTCTGGGATTACTAATGAAAAACTGTTTTTT. Its translation is CASSSGITNEKLFF.

V usage is TRBV27 and J usage is TRBJ1-5; the D gene is possibly TRBD1 (5 bases). Germline V lookup: CDR1 MNHEY, CDR2 SMNVEV (reference sequence). The CDR3 sequence is 15 residues long. Trimming cost V 3 bases and J 6 bases, with 15 bases left between them. The CDR3: CASSFDRQGAQPQHF. CDR3 sequence (DNA): TGTGCCAGCAGTTTTGATCGGCAGGGCGCTCAGCCCCAGCATTTT.

This rearrangement joins TRBV5-4 to TRBJ1-1; maybe TRBD1 (5 bases). This CDR3 is 16 amino acids long. V lost 0 bases to trimming and J lost 0 bases, with 12 bases between them. Germline V CDR1 and CDR2: SGHNT, YYREEE (reference sequence). The DNA for the CDR3 is TGTGCCAGCAGCTTGGAGGGGCGCGGGATGAACACTGAAGCTTTCTTT. It is translated as CASSLEGRGMNTEAFF.

The rearrangement links TRBV7-2 to TRBJ2-1, with D perhaps matching TRBD1 or TRBD2 (5 bases each). The CDR3 is 14 residues long. With 4 bases removed from V and 8 bases from J, the gap between germline ends came to 15 bases. Looked up from germline, CDR1 is SGHTA and CDR2 is FQGNSA. The CDR3 DNA follows: TGTGCCAGCAGCTCGCTCCGCCAGGGAGATGAGCAGTTCTTC. It translates to CASSSLRQGDEQFF.

V is TRBV1 and J is TRBJ2-2. TRBV1 is a pseudogene locus. The CDR3 covers 18 residues. The CDR3 DNA sequence: TGCACCAGCAGCCAAGAGGCACCCCCTACAACGAACACCGGGGAGCTGTTTTTT. It specifies CTSSQEAPPTTNTGELFF.